This is a list of T cell receptor beta chains from one sample in a study of blood T cell repertoires in COVID-19. The data were produced by immunoSEQ multiplex PCR, yet TCRdb's version contains in-frame clones alone and is incomplete. The sample consists of around 250,000 clones, 70% to 90% of them appearing once. Sequenced sample: PBMCs or T cells enriched from blood (not recorded which). Receptors were obtained from a woman aged 45 to 65 who had recovered from COVID-19. CDR3s include the opening cysteine and the closing phenylalanine or tryptophan. D genes are given only for firm matches. Some rows have no size entry. The others give once, few or many, or a class for an expanded clone.

v_call: TRBV5-1
clone_size: NA
j_call: TRBJ2-5
d_call: NA
cdr3_aa: CASREGVTETQYF
cdr3_nt: TGCGCCAGCAGGGAGGGAGTTACGGAGACCCAGTACTTC

v_call: TRBV11-2
clone_size: once
j_call: TRBJ2-1
d_call: TRBD2
cdr3_aa: CASSSLAGGYNEQFF
cdr3_nt: TGTGCCAGCAGCTCCCTAGCGGGAGGGTACAATGAGCAGTTCTTC

v_call: TRBV30
clone_size: NA
j_call: TRBJ2-2
d_call: TRBD2
cdr3_aa: CAWSFLGLAGGGNTGELFF
cdr3_nt: TGTGCCTGGAGTTTCCTCGGACTAGCGGGAGGGGGGAACACCGGGGAGCTGTTTTTT

v_call: TRBV19
clone_size: NA
j_call: TRBJ2-5
d_call: TRBD2
cdr3_aa: CASSAGGRETQYF
cdr3_nt: TGTGCCAGTAGTGCCGGGGGGAGGGAGACCCAGTACTTC

v_call: TRBV6-1
clone_size: once
j_call: TRBJ1-5
d_call: NA
cdr3_aa: CASSGGRGRADASNQPQHF
cdr3_nt: TGTGCCAGCAGTGGGGGGAGAGGGAGGGCTGACGCTAGCAATCAGCCCCAGCATTTT

v_call: TRBV5-6
clone_size: NA
j_call: TRBJ2-1
d_call: NA
cdr3_aa: CATNLAGGHEQFF
cdr3_nt: TGTGCCACCAATTTGGCAGGAGGGCATGAGCAGTTCTTC

v_call: TRBV7-9
clone_size: NA
j_call: TRBJ1-1
d_call: NA
cdr3_aa: CASSSTLGRGEAFF
cdr3_nt: TGTGCCAGCAGCTCGACCCTCGGACGGGGTGAAGCTTTCTTT

v_call: TRBV6-4
clone_size: NA
j_call: TRBJ2-2
d_call: NA
cdr3_aa: CASGLEAGMNTGELFF
cdr3_nt: TGTGCCAGCGGACTGGAGGCTGGGATGAACACCGGGGAGCTGTTTTTT

v_call: TRBV28
clone_size: NA
j_call: TRBJ1-5
d_call: NA
cdr3_aa: CASSSDSRVTQPQHF
cdr3_nt: TGTGCCAGCAGTTCCGACAGCAGGGTAACTCAGCCCCAGCATTTT

v_call: TRBV7-9
clone_size: NA
j_call: TRBJ2-3
d_call: TRBD2
cdr3_aa: CASSSPAGGPTDTQYF
cdr3_nt: TGTGCCAGCAGCTCACCTGCGGGAGGACCCACAGATACGCAGTATTTT

v_call: TRBV20-1
clone_size: NA
j_call: TRBJ1-5
d_call: TRBD1
cdr3_aa: CSASTTGVSNQPQHF
cdr3_nt: TGCAGTGCTAGTACGACAGGGGTTAGCAATCAGCCCCAGCATTTT

v_call: TRBV19
clone_size: NA
j_call: TRBJ1-2
d_call: NA
cdr3_aa: CASSNRDSALSNYGYTF
cdr3_nt: TGTGCCAGTAGTAACCGGGATTCTGCTTTATCCAACTATGGCTACACCTTC

v_call: TRBV7-9
clone_size: NA
j_call: TRBJ2-1
d_call: TRBD1
cdr3_aa: CASSSRTGGSYNEQFF
cdr3_nt: TGTGCCAGCAGCTCCCGGACAGGGGGCTCCTACAATGAGCAGTTCTTC

v_call: TRBV7-9
clone_size: NA
j_call: TRBJ1-4
d_call: TRBD1
cdr3_aa: CASSLGGGQGDEKLFF
cdr3_nt: TGTGCCAGCAGCTTAGGAGGCGGACAGGGAGATGAAAAACTGTTTTTT

v_call: TRBV5-1
clone_size: NA
j_call: TRBJ2-5
d_call: NA
cdr3_aa: CASSLERTEGETQYF
cdr3_nt: TGCGCCAGCAGCTTGGAAAGGACAGAGGGGGAGACCCAGTACTTC

v_call: TRBV15
clone_size: once
j_call: TRBJ1-4
d_call: TRBD1
cdr3_aa: CATSRATGGSEKLFF
cdr3_nt: TGTGCCACCAGCAGAGCGACAGGGGGAAGTGAAAAACTGTTTTTT

v_call: TRBV6-5
clone_size: NA
j_call: TRBJ1-4
d_call: TRBD1
cdr3_aa: CASRRTGKNEKLFF
cdr3_nt: TGTGCCAGCAGAAGGACAGGGAAGAATGAAAAACTGTTTTTT

v_call: TRBV5-1
clone_size: NA
j_call: TRBJ2-7
d_call: NA
cdr3_aa: CASSIYYEQYF
cdr3_nt: TGCGCCAGCAGCATATACTACGAGCAGTACTTC

v_call: TRBV10-1
clone_size: NA
j_call: TRBJ2-1
d_call: NA
cdr3_aa: CASIPRGGRGRYNEQFF
cdr3_nt: TGCGCCAGCATCCCTCGGGGAGGCAGGGGGAGATACAATGAGCAGTTCTTC

v_call: TRBV6-5
clone_size: NA
j_call: TRBJ2-7
d_call: TRBD1
cdr3_aa: CASRSGLDRGREQYF
cdr3_nt: TGTGCCAGCAGATCGGGGCTCGACAGGGGGCGCGAGCAGTACTTC

v_call: TRBV5-6
clone_size: NA
j_call: TRBJ2-7
d_call: TRBD2
cdr3_aa: CASSLISGAFYEQYF
cdr3_nt: TGTGCCAGCAGCTTGATAAGCGGGGCCTTCTACGAGCAGTACTTC

v_call: TRBV28
clone_size: NA
j_call: TRBJ1-3
d_call: NA
cdr3_aa: CASSSGALSGNTIYF
cdr3_nt: TGTGCCAGCAGCTCAGGGGCCCTCTCTGGAAACACCATATATTTT

v_call: TRBV28
clone_size: NA
j_call: TRBJ1-4
d_call: NA
cdr3_aa: CASSSGSTNEKLFF
cdr3_nt: TGTGCCAGCAGTTCCGGGTCTACCAATGAAAAACTGTTTTTT

v_call: TRBV7-2
clone_size: NA
j_call: TRBJ2-3
d_call: NA
cdr3_aa: CASSLVVSRRSTDTQYF
cdr3_nt: TGTGCCAGCAGCTTAGTGGTTAGCCGCCGGAGCACAGATACGCAGTATTTT

v_call: TRBV4-2
clone_size: NA
j_call: TRBJ2-7
d_call: NA
cdr3_aa: CASSQEDRDYRQQYF
cdr3_nt: TGTGCCAGCAGCCAAGAAGACCGAGACTATAGGCAGCAGTACTTC

v_call: TRBV28
clone_size: NA
j_call: TRBJ1-1
d_call: NA
cdr3_aa: CASSLYRGLMNTEAFF
cdr3_nt: TGTGCCAGCAGTTTATACCGAGGACTTATGAACACTGAAGCTTTCTTT

v_call: TRBV6-5
clone_size: NA
j_call: TRBJ1-1
d_call: NA
cdr3_aa: CASSYLDRGKTVF
cdr3_nt: TGTGCCAGCAGTTACCTCGACCGGGGGAAAACGGTCTTT

v_call: TRBV19
clone_size: NA
j_call: TRBJ2-7
d_call: TRBD1
cdr3_aa: CASSHVRDRGWQYF
cdr3_nt: TGTGCCAGTAGCCATGTCCGTGACAGGGGCTGGCAGTACTTC

v_call: TRBV30
clone_size: NA
j_call: TRBJ1-1
d_call: NA
cdr3_aa: CAWSVLYPPRAFF
cdr3_nt: TGTGCCTGGAGTGTACTTTACCCGCCTAGGGCTTTCTTT

v_call: TRBV5-1
clone_size: NA
j_call: TRBJ2-1
d_call: NA
cdr3_aa: CASSALVGRNEQFF
cdr3_nt: TGCGCCAGCAGCGCATTGGTGGGGAGGAATGAGCAGTTCTTC

v_call: TRBV7-7
clone_size: NA
j_call: TRBJ2-2
d_call: NA
cdr3_aa: CASSRAAQGSGELFF
cdr3_nt: TGTGCTAGCAGCCGGGCTGCTCAGGGGTCTGGGGAGCTGTTTTTT

v_call: TRBV5-1
clone_size: NA
j_call: TRBJ2-6
d_call: TRBD1
cdr3_aa: CASSLGQTVSGANVLTF
cdr3_nt: TGCGCCAGCAGCCTGGGACAGACAGTCTCTGGGGCCAACGTCCTGACTTTC

v_call: TRBV5-6
clone_size: NA
j_call: TRBJ2-3
d_call: TRBD2
cdr3_aa: CASRLGPSGRGDTQYF
cdr3_nt: TGTGCCAGCAGATTGGGCCCTAGCGGGAGGGGAGATACGCAGTATTTT

v_call: TRBV5-1
clone_size: NA
j_call: TRBJ1-1
d_call: TRBD1
cdr3_aa: CASGAGTVNTEAFF
cdr3_nt: TGCGCCAGCGGAGCCGGGACAGTGAACACTGAAGCTTTCTTT

v_call: TRBV19
clone_size: NA
j_call: TRBJ2-7
d_call: TRBD1
cdr3_aa: CASSTGAPGEQYF
cdr3_nt: TGTGCCAGTAGCACAGGGGCACCGGGCGAGCAGTACTTC

v_call: TRBV7-9
clone_size: NA
j_call: TRBJ2-5
d_call: NA
cdr3_aa: CASSLGEIQETQYF
cdr3_nt: TGTGCCAGCAGCTTAGGTGAGATACAAGAGACCCAGTACTTC

v_call: TRBV18
clone_size: NA
j_call: TRBJ1-4
d_call: NA
cdr3_aa: CASSPPIGVNEKLFF
cdr3_nt: TGTGCCAGCTCACCACCGATCGGGGTTAATGAAAAACTGTTTTTT

v_call: TRBV5-1
clone_size: NA
j_call: TRBJ2-7
d_call: TRBD2
cdr3_aa: CASSVRLAGSEQYF
cdr3_nt: TGCGCCAGCAGCGTCCGACTAGCGGGAAGCGAGCAGTACTTC

v_call: TRBV5-1
clone_size: NA
j_call: TRBJ1-2
d_call: NA
cdr3_aa: CASGSTGNGYTF
cdr3_nt: TGCGCCAGCGGGTCCACAGGGAATGGCTACACCTTC

v_call: TRBV5-1
clone_size: NA
j_call: TRBJ2-7
d_call: TRBD1
cdr3_aa: CASSLGVWDSSYEQYF
cdr3_nt: TGCGCCAGCAGCTTGGGTGTTTGGGACAGCTCCTACGAGCAGTACTTC

v_call: TRBV28
clone_size: NA
j_call: TRBJ2-7
d_call: NA
cdr3_aa: CASSLGQGYEQYF
cdr3_nt: TGTGCCAGCAGTTTGGGGCAGGGCTACGAGCAGTACTTC

v_call: TRBV5-6
clone_size: NA
j_call: TRBJ1-2
d_call: TRBD1
cdr3_aa: CASSPTTGQEWSGYTF
cdr3_nt: TGTGCCAGCAGCCCAACAACTGGACAGGAGTGGAGTGGCTACACCTTC

v_call: TRBV2
clone_size: NA
j_call: TRBJ2-3
d_call: NA
cdr3_aa: CASSQGASTDTQYF
cdr3_nt: TGTGCCAGCAGTCAGGGTGCTAGCACAGATACGCAGTATTTT

v_call: TRBV12-5
clone_size: NA
j_call: TRBJ1-2
d_call: TRBD1
cdr3_aa: CASASGQGFNYGYTF
cdr3_nt: TGTGCTAGTGCCTCCGGACAGGGTTTTAACTATGGCTACACCTTC

v_call: TRBV19
clone_size: NA
j_call: TRBJ1-1
d_call: NA
cdr3_aa: CASSLSNPGTKGAFF
cdr3_nt: TGTGCCAGTAGTCTATCGAATCCCGGGACAAAGGGAGCTTTCTTT

v_call: TRBV5-3
clone_size: few
j_call: TRBJ1-5
d_call: NA
cdr3_aa: CARSPQGSNQPQHF
cdr3_nt: TGTGCCAGAAGCCCCCAGGGCAGCAATCAGCCCCAGCATTTT

v_call: TRBV9
clone_size: NA
j_call: TRBJ1-3
d_call: NA
cdr3_aa: CASSQTPGGPGNTIYF
cdr3_nt: TGTGCCAGCAGCCAAACCCCGGGAGGACCTGGAAACACCATATATTTT

v_call: TRBV23-1
clone_size: NA
j_call: TRBJ1-3
d_call: NA
cdr3_aa: CASSCVVRSGNTIYF
cdr3_nt: TGCGCCAGCAGCTGCGTCGTTCGCTCTGGAAACACCATATATTTT

v_call: TRBV30
clone_size: NA
j_call: TRBJ2-7
d_call: TRBD2
cdr3_aa: CAWSVLGTSSYEQYF
cdr3_nt: TGTGCCTGGAGTGTACTGGGGACTAGCTCCTACGAGCAGTACTTC

v_call: TRBV10-3
clone_size: once
j_call: TRBJ2-2
d_call: NA
cdr3_aa: CAIRRVNTGELFF
cdr3_nt: TGTGCCATCAGGCGGGTGAACACCGGGGAGCTGTTTTTT

v_call: TRBV18
clone_size: once
j_call: TRBJ1-3
d_call: NA
cdr3_aa: CASSLSAAGGDTIYF
cdr3_nt: TGTGCCAGCTCCCTAAGCGCCGCTGGTGGTGACACCATATATTTT

v_call: TRBV7-8
clone_size: NA
j_call: TRBJ2-7
d_call: NA
cdr3_aa: CASSIPSSSDVAYEQYF
cdr3_nt: TGTGCCAGCAGCATTCCATCCTCTAGCGACGTGGCCTACGAGCAGTACTTC